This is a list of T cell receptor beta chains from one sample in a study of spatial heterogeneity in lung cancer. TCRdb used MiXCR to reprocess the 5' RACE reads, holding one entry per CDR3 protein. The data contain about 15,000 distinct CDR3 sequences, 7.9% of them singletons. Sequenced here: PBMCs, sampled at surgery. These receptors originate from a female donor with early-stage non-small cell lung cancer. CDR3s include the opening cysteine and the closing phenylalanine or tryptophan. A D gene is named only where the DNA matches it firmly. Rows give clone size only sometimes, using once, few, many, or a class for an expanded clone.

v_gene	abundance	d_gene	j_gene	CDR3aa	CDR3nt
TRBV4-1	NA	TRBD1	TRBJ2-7	CASSQAPGQVSYEQYF	TGCGCCAGCAGCCAAGCACCGGGACAGGTCTCCTACGAGCAGTACTTC
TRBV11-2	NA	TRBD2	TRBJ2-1	CASSRGGGTSAYNEQFF	TGTGCCAGCAGCAGGGGCGGGGGGACTAGCGCATACAATGAGCAGTTCTTC
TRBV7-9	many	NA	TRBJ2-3	CASSRSAQYF	TGTGCCAGCTCCCGAAGCGCGCAGTATTTT
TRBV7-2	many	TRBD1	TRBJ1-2	CASSPQGGGYTF	TGTGCCAGCAGCCCCCAGGGGGGCGGCTACACCTTC
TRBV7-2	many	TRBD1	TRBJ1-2	CASTSQPGGTGTYGYTF	TGTGCCAGCACCTCTCAACCGGGGGGGACAGGGACGTATGGCTACACCTTC
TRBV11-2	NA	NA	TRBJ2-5	CASSLTGPETQYF	TGTGCCAGCAGCTTAACAGGGCCAGAGACCCAGTACTTC
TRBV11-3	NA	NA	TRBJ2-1	CASSPKGDYSNNEQFF	TGTGCCAGCAGTCCCAAGGGGGACTACTCAAACAATGAGCAGTTCTTC
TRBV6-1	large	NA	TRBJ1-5	CASSEFVAVNQPQHF	TGTGCCAGCAGTGAATTCGTGGCCGTCAATCAGCCCCAGCATTTT
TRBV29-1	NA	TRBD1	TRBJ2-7	CSAGDRVGEQYF	TGCAGCGCCGGGGACAGAGTGGGGGAGCAGTACTTC
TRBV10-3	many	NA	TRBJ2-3	CASGSTDTQYF	TGTGCCAGTGGCAGCACAGATACGCAGTATTTT
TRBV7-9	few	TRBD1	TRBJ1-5	CASRNGDRVNCNQPQHF	TGTGCCAGCAGAAATGGGGACAGGGTGAATTGCAATCAGCCCCAGCATTTT
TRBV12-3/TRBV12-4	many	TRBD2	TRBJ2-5	CASSRTSRETQYF	TGTGCCAGCAGTCGGACTAGCCGGGAGACCCAGTACTTC
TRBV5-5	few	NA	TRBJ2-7	CASSPRWSSVYEQYF	TGTGCCAGCAGCCCGCGGTGGTCTAGCGTCTACGAGCAGTACTTC
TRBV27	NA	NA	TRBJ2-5	CASSRAARAQETQYF	TGTGCCAGCAGTCGCGCGGCCAGGGCCCAAGAGACCCAGTACTTC